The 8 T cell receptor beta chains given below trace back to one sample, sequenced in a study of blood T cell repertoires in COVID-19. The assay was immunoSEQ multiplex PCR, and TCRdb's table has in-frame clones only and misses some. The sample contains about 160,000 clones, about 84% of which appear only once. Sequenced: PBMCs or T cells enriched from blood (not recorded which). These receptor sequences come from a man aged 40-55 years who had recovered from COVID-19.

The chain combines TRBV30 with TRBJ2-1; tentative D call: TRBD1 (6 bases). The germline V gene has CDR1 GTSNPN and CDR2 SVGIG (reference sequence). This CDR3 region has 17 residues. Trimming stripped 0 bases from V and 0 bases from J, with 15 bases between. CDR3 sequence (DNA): TGTGCCTGGAGTGTAGATAGAGCGGACAGCTCCTACAATGAGCAGTTCTTC. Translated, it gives CAWSVDRADSSYNEQFF.

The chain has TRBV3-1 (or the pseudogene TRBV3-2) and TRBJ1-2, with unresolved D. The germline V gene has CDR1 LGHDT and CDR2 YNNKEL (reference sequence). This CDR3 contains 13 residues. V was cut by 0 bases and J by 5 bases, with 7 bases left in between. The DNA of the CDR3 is TGTGCCAGCAGCCAAGAGGAGATTTATGGCTACACCTTC. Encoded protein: CASSQEEIYGYTF.

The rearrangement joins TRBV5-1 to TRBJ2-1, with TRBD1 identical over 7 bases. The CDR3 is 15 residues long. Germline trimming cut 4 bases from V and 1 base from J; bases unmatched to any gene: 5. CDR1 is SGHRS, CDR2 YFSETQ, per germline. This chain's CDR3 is CASSPGTESYNEQFF. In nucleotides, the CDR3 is TGCGCCAGCAGCCCAGGGACAGAATCCTACAATGAGCAGTTCTTC.

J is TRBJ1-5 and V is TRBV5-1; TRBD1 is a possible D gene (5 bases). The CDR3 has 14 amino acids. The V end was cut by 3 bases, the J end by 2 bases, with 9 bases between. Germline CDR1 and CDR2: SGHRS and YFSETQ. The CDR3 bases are TGCGCCAGCAGCTATGGGGGGGGCAATCAGCCCCAGCATTTT. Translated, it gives CASSYGGGNQPQHF.

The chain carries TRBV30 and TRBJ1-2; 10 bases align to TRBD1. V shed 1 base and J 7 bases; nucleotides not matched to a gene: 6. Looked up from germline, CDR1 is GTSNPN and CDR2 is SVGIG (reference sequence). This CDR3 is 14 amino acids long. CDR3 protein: CAWSGDRGLGGYTF. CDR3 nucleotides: TGTGCCTGGAGTGGGGACAGGGGCCTGGGTGGCTACACCTTC.

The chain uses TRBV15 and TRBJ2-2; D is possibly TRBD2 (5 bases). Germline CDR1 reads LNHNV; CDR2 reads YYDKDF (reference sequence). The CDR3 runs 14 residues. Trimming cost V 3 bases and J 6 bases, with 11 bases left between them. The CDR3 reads CATSRGSRAGELFF. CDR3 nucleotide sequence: TGTGCCACCAGCAGGGGCTCGAGGGCCGGGGAGCTGTTTTTT.

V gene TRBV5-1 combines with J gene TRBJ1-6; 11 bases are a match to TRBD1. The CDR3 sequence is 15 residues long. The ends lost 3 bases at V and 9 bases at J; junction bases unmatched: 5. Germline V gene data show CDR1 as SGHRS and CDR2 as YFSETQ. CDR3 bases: TGCGCCAGCAGCTCAGGGACAGGGGGGAGTTCACCCCTCCACTTT. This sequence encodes CASSSGTGGSSPLHF.

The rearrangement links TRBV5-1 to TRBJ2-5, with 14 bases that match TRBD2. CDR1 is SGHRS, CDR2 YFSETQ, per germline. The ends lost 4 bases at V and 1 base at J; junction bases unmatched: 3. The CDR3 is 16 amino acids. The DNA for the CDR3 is TGCGCCAGCAGCCGGACTAGCGGGGGGACCCAAGAGACCCAGTACTTC. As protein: CASSRTSGGTQETQYF.